Shown below are 21 T cell receptor beta chains from a single sample sequenced in a study of OX40 agonist ivuxolimab in advanced cancers. The protocol was immunoSEQ multiplex PCR, while the TCRdb copy is restricted to in-frame clones and leaves out a portion. The sample yields under 25,000 clones, roughly 88% seen once. This specimen was CD4+ or CD8+ T cells sorted from blood, taken in a trial of the OX40 agonist ivuxolimab. The receptors were gathered from an adult with an advanced solid tumor such as melanoma, head and neck, liver or kidney cancer.

This clone is a singleton in its sample. V and J are TRBV7-2 and TRBJ2-7, with 8 bases fitting TRBD2. This CDR3 has 14 amino acids. CDR1 is SGHTA and CDR2 is FQGNSA in the germline V gene. Unmatched junction bases numbered 8, after V lost 7 bases and J lost 3 bases. The CDR3 region has the DNA TGTGCCAGCAAGGAGAGCGGGAGAGGCTACGAGCAGTACTTC. Its translation is CASKESGRGYEQYF.

This clone has only a few counts. This chain connects TRBV2 to TRBJ2-5; TRBD2 aligns across 14 bases. The V gene end was trimmed by 5 bases and the J gene end by 5 bases; junction bases not matched to a gene: 13. The CDR3 loop spans 18 amino acids. Germline V gene lookup returns CDR1 SNHLY and CDR2 FYNNEI. The CDR3 reads CASSPLGLAGVEEETQYF. CDR3 DNA sequence: TGTGCCAGCAGTCCCTTGGGACTAGCGGGAGTGGAGGAGGAGACCCAGTACTTC.

This chain uses TRBV27 with TRBJ2-7, with D possibly being TRBD2 (6 bases). V lost 5 bases and J 6 bases, leaving 26 bases between the germline ends. CDR3 length equals 17 residues. Germline-derived CDR1 and CDR2 are MNHEY and SMNVEV (reference sequence). CDR3 coding DNA: TGTGCCAGCAGTACCTCCCCGCCGACTAGGACTACTTTCGAGCAGTACTTC. Translation gives CASSTSPPTRTTFEQYF.

The chain employs TRBV11-2 and TRBJ2-5; 14 bases line up with TRBD2. With V trimmed by 4 bases and J by 0 bases, 4 bases remained unmatched. CDR1 SGHAT and CDR2 FQNNGV come from the germline V gene. This CDR3 is built from 17 residues. DNA of the CDR3: TGTGCCAGCAGCTCGAGGACTAGCGGGAGGTACCAAGAGACCCAGTACTTC. It codes for CASSSRTSGRYQETQYF. Full variable domain (rest looked up from reference TRBV11-2 and TRBJ2-5): EAGVAQSPRYKIIEKRQSVAFWCNPISGHATLYWYQQILGQGPKLLIQFQNNGVVDDSQLPKDRFSAERLKGVDSTLKIQPAKLEDSAVYLCASSSRTSGRYQETQYFGPGTRLLVL.

This clone was counted a single time. J is TRBJ1-4 and V is TRBV2, with TRBD1 matching 7 bases. The trim removed 0 bases at V and 0 bases at J, leaving 4 bases unmatched. The CDR3 sequence is 17 residues long. Germline V gives CDR1 SNHLY, CDR2 FYNNEI. The CDR3 DNA is TGTGCCAGCAGTGAAGCGAGACAGGGACCAACTAATGAAAAACTGTTTTTT. This sequence encodes CASSEARQGPTNEKLFF.

Sample share makes this clone medium-sized. This rearrangement joins TRBV18 to TRBJ1-2; D may be TRBD1 (6 bases). V was pared by 5 bases and J by 4 bases, with 11 bases between. The CDR3 consists of 13 residues. CDR1 and CDR2 from the germline V gene are KGHSH and LQKENI. The DNA for the CDR3 is TGTGCCAGCTCAACGGACAGCCTCTATGGCTACACCTTC. Translation gives CASSTDSLYGYTF.

Comments on this clone: The sample contains more than one DNA sequence encoding this CDR3. The chain has TRBV19 and TRBJ2-7; 9 positions agree with TRBD1. Germline V gives CDR1 LNHDA, CDR2 SQIVND (reference sequence). V was pared by 1 base and J by 4 bases, with 2 bases of the junction left unmatched. This CDR3 region has 14 residues. The DNA for the CDR3 is TGTGCCAGTAGTATAGGACAGGGGGGGTACGAGCAGTACTTC. This codes for CASSIGQGGYEQYF.

The gene calls are TRBV28 and TRBJ1-5; no clear D. The CDR3 totals 14 residues. Germline CDR1 is MDHEN and CDR2 is SYDVKM. Between the trimmed V and J ends, which lost 2 bases and 6 bases, there was a span of 11 bases. The CDR3 region is CASSLHKGGQPQHF. In DNA, the CDR3 is TGTGCCAGCAGTTTACACAAGGGTGGTCAGCCCCAGCATTTT.

This clone was recorded once. V is TRBV6-1 and J is TRBJ2-7, with 8 bases matching TRBD1. The CDR3 totals 15 residues. Germline trimming cut 2 bases from V and 6 bases from J; bases unmatched to any gene: 9. The germline gives CDR1 MNHNS, CDR2 SASEGT. CDR3 in DNA: TGTGCCAGCAGTGAAAGGACAGGGTTACTTCTCGAGCAGTACTTC. It encodes CASSERTGLLLEQYF.

The chain uses TRBV27 and TRBJ2-3; TRBD2 matches 12 bases. There are 16 residues in the CDR3. Germline V CDR1 and CDR2: MNHEY, SMNVEV (reference sequence). With 5 bases clipped from V and 2 bases from J, the junction kept 5 bases outside the gene matches. The CDR3 spells CASSPRTSGVTDTQYF. The CDR3 nucleotides read TGTGCCAGCAGTCCACGGACTAGCGGGGTCACAGATACGCAGTATTTT.

The V call is TRBV4-1, the J call TRBJ2-7; no clear D. The V gene's germline CDR1 is MGHRA and CDR2 YSYEKL. CDR3 length equals 14 residues. Trimming stripped 5 bases from V and 2 bases from J, with 13 bases between. The DNA of the CDR3 is TGCGCCAGCAGCACCCCCGGGCGAGCCTACGAGCAGTACTTC. Amino acid sequence: CASSTPGRAYEQYF.

This clone was detected only once. J is TRBJ2-7 and V is TRBV6-6, with 7 bases aligning to TRBD2. CDR1 is MNHNY and CDR2 is SVGAGI in the germline V gene (reference sequence). J was trimmed by 0 bases and V by 11 bases; bases with no gene match: 4. The CDR3 covers 12 residues. The CDR3, as DNA: TGTGCCTCGGGGGGAGGCTCCTACGAGCAGTACTTC. Translation gives CASGGGSYEQYF.

The chain recombines TRBV4-1 with TRBJ1-5; D is possibly TRBD1 (6 bases). The V and J ends lost 0 bases and 5 bases respectively, with 14 bases between them. CDR1 is MGHRA, CDR2 YSYEKL, per germline. This CDR3 region has 16 residues. The CDR3: CASSQEADSSYQPQHF. In nucleotides, the CDR3 is TGCGCCAGCAGCCAAGAGGCGGACAGCTCCTATCAGCCCCAGCATTTT.

The chain is built from TRBV27 and TRBJ2-1; 10 nucleotides line up with TRBD2. The CDR3 is made up of 18 amino acids. Germline CDR1 MNHEY, CDR2 SMNVEV (reference sequence). The V and J ends lost 2 bases and 7 bases, in that order; junction bases with no gene match: 14. CDR3 in DNA: TGTGCCAGCAGTTTAATGGGGCCTCTAGCGGGAGCTAGGAATGAGCAGTTCTTC. It codes for CASSLMGPLAGARNEQFF.

The rearrangement links TRBV4-1 to TRBJ2-1; 10 bases fit TRBD2. In germline, CDR1 is MGHRA, CDR2 YSYEKL. With 0 bases clipped from V and 5 bases from J, the junction kept 4 bases outside the gene matches. The CDR3 contains 16 residues. In nucleotides, the CDR3 is TGCGCCAGCAGCCAAGACCGGACTAGCGGTAACAATGAGCAGTTCTTC. Protein product: CASSQDRTSGNNEQFF.

The V call is TRBV7-6, the J call TRBJ2-7; D might be TRBD1 (5 bases). CDR1 and CDR2 from the germline V gene are SGHVS and FNYEAQ. There are 14 residues in the CDR3. V was trimmed by 2 bases and J by 6 bases, leaving 14 bases between them. The DNA of the CDR3 is TGTGCCAGCAGCTTACATGGGGCTCGATCCGAGCAGTACTTC. Its protein is CASSLHGARSEQYF.

The chain links TRBV6-1 to TRBJ1-5; D remains ambiguous. Trimming shortened V by 3 bases and J by 3 bases, and 15 bases separated the two germline ends. Germline assignment: CDR1 MNHNS and CDR2 SASEGT. The length of the CDR3 is 16 residues. The CDR3 DNA reads as TGTGCCAGCAGTGAGGAGGGTCGGGCCTCCAATCAGCCCCAGCATTTT. As protein: CASSEEGRASNQPQHF.

The CDR3 region is CASSPGQGATYEQYF. CDR3 DNA: TGTGCCAGCAGCCCGGGACAGGGGGCGACCTACGAGCAGTACTTC. This rearrangement joins TRBV7-6 to TRBJ2-7; 12 nucleotides agree with TRBD1. This CDR3 contains 15 residues. V gave up 5 bases and J gave up 2 bases; unmatched junction bases: 4. Germline V CDR1 and CDR2: SGHVS, FNYEAQ.

V and J are TRBV9 and TRBJ2-1; 11 positions agree with TRBD2. Germline V gene lookup returns CDR1 SGDLS and CDR2 YYNGEE. The V segment lost 4 bases and the J segment 7 bases; nucleotides outside the gene matches: 10. The CDR3 runs to 16 residues. CDR3 nucleotides: TGTGCCAGCAGCTCCCGACTAGCGGGAAAGGTGAATGAGCAGTTCTTC. Residues: CASSSRLAGKVNEQFF.

This sequence joins TRBV7-3 and TRBJ2-3; D is possibly TRBD1 or TRBD2 (6 bases each). Looked up from germline, CDR1 is SGHTA and CDR2 is FQGTGA. The CDR3 has 16 amino acids. Trimming cost V 1 base and J 6 bases, with 17 bases left between them. The CDR3 bases are TGTGCCAGCAGCTTAAGGGGGGCTTCCGAGGCCGATACGCAGTATTTT. Protein product: CASSLRGASEADTQYF.

V and J are TRBV5-5 and TRBJ2-7, with 8 bases lining up with TRBD1. From germline, CDR1 is SGHKS and CDR2 YYEKEE (reference sequence). V was clipped by 2 bases and J by 2 bases; unmatched bases: 6. The CDR3 loop spans 15 amino acids. The CDR3: CASSLWGTGPYEQYF. CDR3 nucleotide sequence: TGTGCCAGCAGCTTATGGGGGACAGGTCCCTACGAGCAGTACTTC.